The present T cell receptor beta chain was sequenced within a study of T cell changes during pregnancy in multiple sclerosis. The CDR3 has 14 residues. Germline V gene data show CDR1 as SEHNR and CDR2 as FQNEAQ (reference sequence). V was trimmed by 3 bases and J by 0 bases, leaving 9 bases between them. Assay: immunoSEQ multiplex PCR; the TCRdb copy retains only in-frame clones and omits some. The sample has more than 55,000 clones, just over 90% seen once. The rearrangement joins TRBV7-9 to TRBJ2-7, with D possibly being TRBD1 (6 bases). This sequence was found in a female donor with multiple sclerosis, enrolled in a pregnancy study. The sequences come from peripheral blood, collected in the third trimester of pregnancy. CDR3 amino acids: CASSFLDSSYEQYF. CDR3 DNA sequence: TGTGCCAGCAGCTTCCTGGACAGCTCCTACGAGCAGTACTTC.